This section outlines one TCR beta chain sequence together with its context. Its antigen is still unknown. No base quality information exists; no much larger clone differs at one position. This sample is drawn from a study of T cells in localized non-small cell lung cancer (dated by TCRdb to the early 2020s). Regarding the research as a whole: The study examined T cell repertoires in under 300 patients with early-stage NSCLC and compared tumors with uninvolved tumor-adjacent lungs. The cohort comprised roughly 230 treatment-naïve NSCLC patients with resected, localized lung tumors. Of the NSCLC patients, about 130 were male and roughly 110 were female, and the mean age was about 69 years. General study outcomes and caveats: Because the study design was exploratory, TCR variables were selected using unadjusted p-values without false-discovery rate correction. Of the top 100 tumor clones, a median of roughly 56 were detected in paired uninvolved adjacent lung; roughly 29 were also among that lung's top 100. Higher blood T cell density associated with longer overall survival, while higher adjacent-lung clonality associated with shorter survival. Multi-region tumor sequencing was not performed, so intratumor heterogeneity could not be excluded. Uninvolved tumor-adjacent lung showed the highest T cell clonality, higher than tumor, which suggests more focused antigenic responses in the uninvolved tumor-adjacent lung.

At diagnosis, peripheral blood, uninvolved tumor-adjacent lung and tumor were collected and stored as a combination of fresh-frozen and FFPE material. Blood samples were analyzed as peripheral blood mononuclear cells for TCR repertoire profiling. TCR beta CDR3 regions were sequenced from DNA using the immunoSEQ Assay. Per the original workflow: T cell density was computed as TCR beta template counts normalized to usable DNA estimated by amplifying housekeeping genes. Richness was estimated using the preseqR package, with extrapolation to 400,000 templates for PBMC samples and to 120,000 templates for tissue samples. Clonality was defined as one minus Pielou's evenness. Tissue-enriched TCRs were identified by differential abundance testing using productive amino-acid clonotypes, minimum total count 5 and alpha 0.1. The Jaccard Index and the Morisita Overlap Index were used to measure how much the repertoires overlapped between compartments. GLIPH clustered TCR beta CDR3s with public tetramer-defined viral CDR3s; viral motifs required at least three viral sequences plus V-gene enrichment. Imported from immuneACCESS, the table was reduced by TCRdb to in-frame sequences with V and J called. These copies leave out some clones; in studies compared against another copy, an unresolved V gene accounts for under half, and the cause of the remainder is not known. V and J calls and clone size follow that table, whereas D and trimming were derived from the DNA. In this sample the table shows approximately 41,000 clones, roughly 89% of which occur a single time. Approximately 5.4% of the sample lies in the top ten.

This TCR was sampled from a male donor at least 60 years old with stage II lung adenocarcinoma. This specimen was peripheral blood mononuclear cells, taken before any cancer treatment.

The CDR3 here reads CASRDPSGTSVYEQYF. The nucleotide sequence is TGTGCCAGCAGGGATCCTTCCGGGACTAGCGTCTACGAGCAGTACTTC. The chain is encoded by TRBV28 joined to TRBJ2-7, and TRBD2 matches 10 of the central bases. From a lookup of the germline V gene, CDR1 and CDR2 are MDHEN and SYDVKM. The V end gives up 6 bases and the J end 3 bases, leaving 11 bases in the junction not matched to a gene. The CDR3 goes from the cysteine to the phenylalanine over 16 residues. The retained sequence is limited to the CDR3, 48 bases, with the frame set at the first base.